One sample yielded the 27 T cell receptor beta chains listed below, sequenced in a study of blood T cells in healthy people across ages. A sample-barcoded 5' primer and a J-beta primer mix were used in a second PCR of roughly 6 to 11 cycles. TCRdb redid the calling of the 5' RACE reads with MiXCR, one entry per CDR3 protein. The sample has 600,000 to 900,000 distinct CDR3 sequences, 20% to 30% seen once. These data are also associated with another study on T cells of mothers and their children.

Sequencing was performed on blood. These receptors all come from a boy aged 5 to 17 in good health.

The chain links TRBV20-1 to TRBJ2-7; D gene unclear. V was cut by 3 bases and J by 2 bases, with 8 bases left in between. This CDR3 spans 12 amino acids. Germline V gene lookup returns CDR1 DFQATT and CDR2 SNEGSKA (reference sequence). CDR3 nucleotides: TGCAGTGCTAGGGATATGGCCTACGAGCAGTACTTC. Encoded protein: CSARDMAYEQYF.

This clonotype was recorded a few times. The chain links TRBV5-5 to TRBJ1-4, with D unclear. Germline CDR1 reads SGHKS; CDR2 reads YYEKEE (reference sequence). The CDR3 is 15 residues long. Trimming left V 2 bases short and J 0 bases short, with 8 bases between. Written as DNA, the CDR3 is TGTGCCAGCAGCTTTTCAGACTCAACTAATGAAAAACTGTTTTTT. Its translation: CASSFSDSTNEKLFF.

This clonotype was observed a few times. The rearrangement joins TRBV5-1 to TRBJ2-5; D uncertain. This CDR3 comprises 12 residues. V was shortened by 5 bases and J by 3 bases, with 8 bases between the two germline ends. Per the germline V gene, CDR1 is SGHRS and CDR2 is YFSETQ. CDR3 region: CASSEPEETQYF. CDR3 DNA: TGCGCCAGCAGTGAACCCGAAGAGACCCAGTACTTC.

This clonotype was detected only a few times. The chain carries TRBV6-5 and TRBJ2-5, with D unresolved. CDR3 length: 13 amino acids. V shed 7 bases and J shed 5 bases, with 14 bases lying between them. Germline assignment: CDR1 MNHEY and CDR2 SVGAGI. The CDR3 bases are TGTGCCAGCACCATGCCCGGCGCGGAGACCCAGTACTTC. Protein product: CASTMPGAETQYF.

The gene calls are TRBV4-1 and TRBJ2-1; a possible D gene is TRBD1 (6 bases). Germline V gene data show CDR1 as MGHRA and CDR2 as YSYEKL. The CDR3 loop spans 15 amino acids. With 4 bases removed from V and 3 bases from J, the gap between germline ends came to 13 bases. The CDR3 is CASSRNRVNYNEQFF. CDR3 nucleotide sequence: TGCGCCAGCAGCCGGAACAGGGTTAACTACAATGAGCAGTTCTTC.

This clonotype was counted a few times. The V call is TRBV5-1, the J call TRBJ1-1, with 10 bases fitting TRBD1. This CDR3 contains 16 residues. Germline V gives CDR1 SGHRS, CDR2 YFSETQ. J lost 1 base, V lost 2 bases, and 5 bases had no gene match. CDR3 loop: CASSFRDRGPNTEAFF. The CDR3 region has the DNA TGCGCCAGCAGCTTCCGGGACAGGGGACCGAACACTGAAGCTTTCTTT.

This clonotype was seen only a few times. This chain links TRBV12-3 or TRBV12-4 with TRBJ2-3, with a possible D match to TRBD1 (6 bases). This CDR3 has 17 residues. V was pared by 4 bases and J by 6 bases, with 23 bases between. The CDR3 reads CASSSRQANIPRDTQYF. As DNA, the CDR3 is TGTGCCAGCAGTTCTCGACAGGCCAACATACCGAGGGATACGCAGTATTTT.

The rearrangement joins TRBV27 to TRBJ1-1; no clear D. The CDR3 totals 14 residues. Germline V CDR1 and CDR2: MNHEY, SMNVEV (reference sequence). The germline V and J ends were trimmed by 3 bases and 1 base, with 9 bases remaining between them. The CDR3 here is CASSFQHWNTEAFF. DNA of the CDR3: TGTGCCAGCAGTTTCCAGCACTGGAACACTGAAGCTTTCTTT.

The chain joins TRBV12-3 or TRBV12-4 to TRBJ2-5; D gene unclear. Trimming pared 7 bases from V and 2 bases from J, leaving 14 bases between. The length of the CDR3 is 14 residues. In DNA form, the CDR3 reads TGTGCCAGCAATCTTGACCGTCATCAAGAGACCCAGTACTTC. Translated, it gives CASNLDRHQETQYF.

The chain links TRBV15 to TRBJ2-5; D perhaps matches TRBD2 (6 bases). This CDR3 has 15 amino acids. Germline V lookup: CDR1 LNHNV, CDR2 YYDKDF (reference sequence). V was trimmed by 0 bases and J by 2 bases, leaving 10 bases between them. In DNA, the CDR3 is TGTGCCACCAGCAGAGATTGGAGCGGGCAAGAGACCCAGTACTTC. It codes for CATSRDWSGQETQYF. Full variable domain (remainder filled in from reference TRBV15 and TRBJ2-5): DAMVIQNPRYQVTQFGKPVTLSCSQTLNHNVMYWYQQKSSQAPKLLFHYYDKDFNNEADTPDNFQSRRPNTSFCFLDIRSPGLGDTAMYLCATSRDWSGQETQYFGPGTRLLVL.

The rearrangement links TRBV20-1 to TRBJ2-7; D gene uncertain. CDR3 size: 14 residues. Germline CDR1 reads DFQATT; CDR2 reads SNEGSKA (reference sequence). V lost 5 bases and J lost 0, with 14 bases in between. In DNA, the CDR3 is TGCAGTGCTTCCGACCCTAGGAGCTCCTACGAGCAGTACTTC. It codes for CSASDPRSSYEQYF.

A few counts support this clonotype. This chain connects TRBV3-1 to TRBJ1-1; no clear D gene. The V gene's germline CDR1 is LGHDT and CDR2 YNNKEL (reference sequence). V shed 4 bases and J shed 0 bases, with 12 bases lying between them. The CDR3 extends over 15 amino acids. As DNA, the CDR3 is TGTGCCAGCAGCCCAAGGGTTTCCATGAACACTGAAGCTTTCTTT. Translated: CASSPRVSMNTEAFF.

This clonotype was found a few times. This sequence joins TRBV10-3 and TRBJ2-5; 7 positions match TRBD2. V shed 6 bases, J shed 5 bases, and the junction held 12 bases outside the gene matches. Germline assignment: CDR1 ENHRY and CDR2 SYGVKD. There are 15 residues in the CDR3. CDR3 residues: CAISPSSGVVETQYF. The CDR3 nucleotides are TGTGCCATCAGCCCCTCCAGCGGGGTAGTGGAGACCCAGTACTTC.

This clonotype was seen a few times. The conserved phenylalanine or tryptophan normally closing the CDR3 is absent here, so this likely arose from a read error. The V gene is TRBV4-2, the J gene TRBJ1-2; TRBD1 aligns across 7 bases. The CDR3 is 16 amino acids. Germline CDR1 LGHNA, CDR2 YNFKEQ. V was pared by 1 base and J by 4 bases, with 9 bases of the junction left unmatched. CDR3 coding DNA: TGTGCCAGCAGCCAAGTTCCGCCGGGACAGTCCTATGGCTACACCCTC. It encodes CASSQVPPGQSYGYTL.

The rearrangement links TRBV12-3 or TRBV12-4 to TRBJ2-4, with D tentatively TRBD1 or TRBD2 (5 bases each). V was pared by 9 bases and J by 8 bases, with 14 bases between. This CDR3 is built from 12 residues. DNA for the CDR3: TGTGCCAGTAGGGACCCCCAGTACATTCAGTACTTC. Protein product: CASRDPQYIQYF.

V is TRBV11-2 and J is TRBJ1-2; D possibly corresponds to TRBD1 (5 bases). Germline V gene data show CDR1 as SGHAT and CDR2 as FQNNGV. The length of the CDR3 is 14 residues. Trimming took off 5 bases at V and 2 bases at J, with 12 bases between the two ends. This chain's CDR3 is CASSAHGQNYGYTF. Here the CDR3 DNA reads TGTGCCAGCAGCGCCCACGGACAAAACTATGGCTACACCTTC.

This clonotype came up a few times. The chain carries TRBV9 and TRBJ2-5; D not resolved. The DNA matches TRBJ2-1 better at its end, which makes the J call doubtful. Germline V lookup: CDR1 SGDLS, CDR2 YYNGEE. The CDR3 is 11 amino acids. Here the CDR3 reads CASSVGSEQFF. As DNA, the CDR3 is TGTGCCAGCAGCGTGGGGTCCGAGCAGTTCTTC.

In its sample, this clonotype was seen a few times. The J gene is TRBJ1-1, the V gene TRBV12-3 or TRBV12-4; 7 positions match TRBD1. This CDR3 has 13 amino acids. Trimming cost V 6 bases and J 6 bases; bases outside gene matches: 7. CDR3 sequence: CASRDRWAPEAFF. The CDR3 DNA sequence: TGTGCCAGCAGGGACAGGTGGGCCCCTGAAGCTTTCTTT.

The V call is TRBV5-1, the J call TRBJ1-2, with TRBD1 matching 8 bases. Germline V gene lookup returns CDR1 SGHRS and CDR2 YFSETQ. This CDR3 is built from 15 residues. J gave up 0 bases and V 6 bases, and 7 bases lay outside the gene matches. CDR3 coding DNA: TGCGCCAGCAAGGGATGGACAGGGTCTAACTATGGCTACACCTTC. Translation gives CASKGWTGSNYGYTF.

The table lists this clonotype with many counts. The chain combines TRBV29-1 with TRBJ2-5; D call uncertain. The CDR3 is 12 residues long. V was shortened by 8 bases and J by 6 bases, with 16 bases between the two germline ends. Germline lookup yields CDR1 SQVTM and CDR2 ANQGSEA. The CDR3 reads CSSAVGSQTQYF. CDR3 nucleotides: TGCAGCTCGGCGGTCGGCTCGCAGACCCAGTACTTC.

This clonotype was seen only a few times. This chain uses TRBV27 with TRBJ1-2, with 7 bases identical to TRBD1. This CDR3 is built from 13 residues. The germline V gene has CDR1 MNHEY and CDR2 SMNVEV (reference sequence). V was clipped by 5 bases and J by 8 bases; unmatched bases: 8. CDR3 in amino acids: CASSGKGAYGYTF. The CDR3 DNA is TGTGCCAGCAGTGGTAAGGGGGCCTACGGCTACACCTTC.

The gene calls are TRBV18 and TRBJ1-3, with 8 bases identical to TRBD1. The ends lost 1 base at V and 2 bases at J; junction bases unmatched: 4. The V gene's germline CDR1 is KGHSH and CDR2 LQKENI. CDR3 length: 16 residues. This chain's CDR3 is CASSPRRQGTGNTIYF. CDR3 bases: TGTGCCAGCTCACCACGTAGACAGGGGACTGGAAACACCATATATTTT.

This clonotype appeared a few times. V is TRBV7-9 and J is TRBJ1-4, with D perhaps TRBD1 (5 bases). Germline V gene lookup returns CDR1 SEHNR and CDR2 FQNEAQ (reference sequence). The V and J ends lost 5 bases and 5 bases respectively, with 12 bases between them. The CDR3 runs 14 residues. As DNA, the CDR3 is TGTGCCAGCAGCCCCTCAGGGAAGAATGAAAAACTGTTTTTT. It codes for CASSPSGKNEKLFF.

This clonotype was counted a few times. J is TRBJ2-2 and V is TRBV20-1; TRBD2 matches 11 bases. The CDR3 totals 17 residues. CDR1 is DFQATT and CDR2 is SNEGSKA in the germline V gene (reference sequence). V trimming: 3 bases; J trimming: 0 bases; junction bases outside the gene matches: 6. Written as DNA, the CDR3 is TGCAGTGCTAGGCCTAGCGGGGGGACTACGAACACCGGGGAGCTGTTTTTT. Translated, it gives CSARPSGGTTNTGELFF.

V gene TRBV7-9 combines with J gene TRBJ1-1; D not certain. Germline V gene lookup returns CDR1 SEHNR and CDR2 FQNEAQ (reference sequence). The CDR3 is 15 amino acids. V lost 3 bases and J 5 bases, leaving 16 bases between the germline ends. As DNA, the CDR3 is TGTGCCAGCAGCTTTACCGGGGAGCCGAATACTGAAGCTTTCTTT. It specifies CASSFTGEPNTEAFF.

The CDR3 loop is CAITRGLGNTEAFF. Written as DNA, the CDR3 is TGTGCCATAACGAGGGGACTCGGGAACACTGAAGCTTTCTTT. The V gene is TRBV6-1, the J gene TRBJ1-1, with D tentatively TRBD1 (5 bases). Germline CDR1 MNHNS, CDR2 SASEGT. V was cut by 10 bases and J by 1 base, with 16 bases left in between. This CDR3 contains 14 residues.

The sample holds a few counts of this clonotype. The chain joins TRBV4-2 to TRBJ2-3; tentative D call: TRBD1 (6 bases). Germline CDR1 reads LGHNA; CDR2 reads YNFKEQ. The length of the CDR3 is 17 residues. V was shortened by 4 bases and J by 4 bases, with 21 bases between the two germline ends. CDR3 in amino acids: CASSRTATGSAADTQYF. CDR3 in DNA: TGTGCCAGCAGCCGGACAGCCACAGGGTCAGCGGCAGATACGCAGTATTTT.